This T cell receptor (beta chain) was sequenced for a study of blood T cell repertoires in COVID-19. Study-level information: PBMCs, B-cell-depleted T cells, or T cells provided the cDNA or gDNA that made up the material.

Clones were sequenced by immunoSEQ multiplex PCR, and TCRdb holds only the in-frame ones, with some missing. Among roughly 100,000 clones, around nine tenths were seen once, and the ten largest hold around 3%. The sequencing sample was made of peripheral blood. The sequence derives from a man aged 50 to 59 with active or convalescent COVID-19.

Here the CDR3 DNA reads TGTGCCAGCAGTGCTATGAGCTCCTATAATTCACCCCTCCACTTT. Protein: CASSAMSSYNSPLHF. This sequence joins TRBV2 and TRBJ1-6; D gene unclear. The CDR3 has 15 residues. V was trimmed by 4 bases and J by 0 bases, leaving 7 bases between them. Germline CDR1 SNHLY, CDR2 FYNNEI.